These 20 T cell receptor beta chains came from one sample sequenced in a study of cytomegalovirus exposure and HLA in healthy donors. The study ran its PCR with 60 Vbeta and 13 Jbeta primers. Profiling relied on immunoSEQ multiplex PCR, and the TCRdb table lists in-frame clones only, not all of them. Found here are around 180,000 clones, roughly 80% of them singletons; the top ten hold 2% to 2.5%. Sequencing was carried out using PBMCs. These receptors were obtained from a male donor in good health and CMV-seronegative.

CDR3 DNA: TGCGCCAGCAGCTTGTTGGACAGGGGAATAGATGAGCAGTTCTTC. This codes for CASSLLDRGIDEQFF. The J gene is TRBJ2-1, the V gene TRBV5-1; 9 positions match TRBD1. V trimming: 1 base; J trimming: 8 bases; junction bases outside the gene matches: 7. Germline V gives CDR1 SGHRS, CDR2 YFSETQ. This CDR3 spans 15 amino acids. The full variable domain, in which reference TRBV5-1 and TRBJ2-1 provide the parts outside the CDR3, is KAGVTQTPRYLIKTRGQQVTLSCSPISGHRSVSWYQQTPGQGLQFLFEYFSETQRNKGNFPGRFSGRQFSNSRSEMNVSTLELGDSALYLCASSLLDRGIDEQFFGPGTRLTVL.

The chain carries TRBV13 and TRBJ1-2; D is unresolved. V shed 5 bases and J shed 1 base, with 14 bases lying between them. CDR3 length: 15 amino acids. Germline CDR1 reads PRHDT; CDR2 reads FYEKMQ (reference sequence). The CDR3 spells CASSRSPLYNYGYTF. The CDR3, as DNA: TGTGCCAGCAGCCGGTCCCCACTTTATAACTATGGCTACACCTTC.

This chain connects TRBV5-1 to TRBJ2-7; D is unresolved. The germline gives CDR1 SGHRS, CDR2 YFSETQ. CDR3 size: 14 residues. The V gene lost 2 bases and the J gene lost 2 bases, with 11 bases spanning the gap. Written as DNA, the CDR3 is TGCGCCAGCAGCTTAAACAGTAGACCCTACGAGCAGTACTTC. It translates to CASSLNSRPYEQYF.

The chain carries TRBV19 and TRBJ2-1; TRBD2 might be the D (5 bases). V dropped 4 bases and J dropped 9 bases, with 10 bases sitting between them. The CDR3 covers 12 residues. Per the germline V gene, CDR1 is LNHDA and CDR2 is SQIVND (reference sequence). CDR3 bases: TGTGCCAGTAGTACAACTAGGATTGAGCAGTTCTTC. Translated, it gives CASSTTRIEQFF.

This chain uses TRBV12-5 with TRBJ2-5; tentative D call: TRBD1 (5 bases). CDR3 length: 12 amino acids. CDR1 is LGHNT, CDR2 FRNRAP, per germline. V was pared by 7 bases and J by 4 bases, with 10 bases between. The CDR3 sequence is CASALRGETQYF. CDR3 sequence (DNA): TGTGCTAGTGCCCTAAGGGGAGAGACCCAGTACTTC. Looking up the rest from reference TRBV12-5 and TRBJ2-5 gives the full variable domain: DARVTQTPRHKVTEMGQEVTMRCQPILGHNTVFWYRQTMMQGLELLAYFRNRAPLDDSGMPKDRFSAEMPDATLATLKIQPSEPRDSAVYFCASALRGETQYFGPGTRLLVL.

This chain joins TRBV7-2 and TRBJ1-6; D possibly corresponds to TRBD1 (5 bases). V was pared by 3 bases and J by 4 bases, with 7 bases between. CDR1 SGHTA and CDR2 FQGNSA come from the germline V gene. The CDR3 runs to 14 residues. DNA of the CDR3: TGTGCCAGCAGCTTTCAGGGTTATAATTCACCCCTCCACTTT. Protein product: CASSFQGYNSPLHF.

The chain carries TRBV13 and TRBJ2-1; 8 bases are a match to TRBD1. The CDR3 is 11 residues long. The germline V gene encodes CDR1 PRHDT and CDR2 FYEKMQ (reference sequence). With V trimmed by 5 bases and J by 14 bases, 5 bases remained unmatched. CDR3 residues: CASSQTGGEFF. CDR3 DNA: TGTGCCAGCAGCCAAACAGGGGGAGAGTTCTTC.

The chain joins TRBV7-8 to TRBJ2-1; 9 bases are a match to TRBD2. The CDR3 is made up of 17 amino acids. Germline-derived CDR1 and CDR2 are SGHVS and FQNEAQ. The trim removed 3 bases at V and 8 bases at J, leaving 14 bases unmatched. This CDR3 is CASSLGPSGIKVDEQFF. For the CDR3, the DNA is TGTGCCAGCAGCTTGGGTCCTAGCGGGATAAAGGTCGATGAGCAGTTCTTC.

V and J are TRBV7-2 and TRBJ2-3, with 9 nucleotides matching TRBD2. Germline values: CDR1 SGHTA, CDR2 FQGNSA. This CDR3 spans 17 amino acids. V shed 2 bases, J shed 2 bases, and the junction held 8 bases outside the gene matches. This chain's CDR3 is CASSLLGGGVTTDTQYF. CDR3 in DNA: TGTGCCAGCAGCTTATTGGGCGGGGGGGTCACCACAGATACGCAGTATTTT.

The chain combines TRBV18 with TRBJ2-1; TRBD2 matches 12 bases. Germline values: CDR1 KGHSH, CDR2 LQKENI. J was trimmed by 9 bases and V by 0 bases; bases with no gene match: 12. The CDR3 is 18 residues long. DNA of the CDR3: TGTGCCAGCTCACCACCAGACCCCCCACTAGCGGGAGGAGGTGAGCAGTTCTTC. It specifies CASSPPDPPLAGGGEQFF.

This sequence joins TRBV5-1 and TRBJ2-5; weak D call: TRBD1 (6 bases). V shed 4 bases and J shed 5 bases, with 15 bases lying between them. This CDR3 is built from 14 residues. Germline V gives CDR1 SGHRS, CDR2 YFSETQ. The CDR3 is CASSPTGITETQYF. CDR3 nucleotide sequence: TGCGCCAGCAGCCCCACAGGGATCACGGAGACCCAGTACTTC.

This clone was seen only once. The V gene is TRBV10-3, the J gene TRBJ2-7; 12 nucleotides agree with TRBD2. The CDR3 is 14 amino acids. Germline loops: CDR1 ENHRY, CDR2 SYGVKD. The junction had 4 bases not matched to a gene; V was cut back by 5 bases and J by 5 bases. CDR3 in DNA: TGTGCCATCAGTCTATCTAGCGGGAGGGACGAGCAGTACTTC. It specifies CAISLSSGRDEQYF.

The chain uses TRBV4-3 and TRBJ1-3; TRBD1 is a possible D gene (5 bases). The CDR3 is 13 residues long. V lost 8 bases, J lost 0 bases, and 8 bases lay in between. Germline CDR1 LGHNA, CDR2 YSLEER. The CDR3 protein is CASAQDSGNTIYF. As DNA, the CDR3 is TGCGCCAGCGCACAGGACTCTGGAAACACCATATATTTT.

Of note for this clone: The same CDR3 also results from other DNA sequences found in this sample. The chain employs TRBV7-2 and TRBJ2-2; possible D gene TRBD2, 8 bases. Trimming stripped 5 bases from V and 4 bases from J, with 20 bases between. This CDR3 contains 17 residues. Germline V lookup: CDR1 SGHTA, CDR2 FQGNSA. Here the CDR3 reads CASSPREGAGVTGELFF. Here the CDR3 DNA reads TGTGCCAGCAGCCCCCGGGAGGGGGCAGGGGTCACCGGGGAGCTGTTTTTT.

V usage is TRBV19 and J usage is TRBJ1-2, with D tentatively TRBD1 (6 bases). The CDR3 runs 12 residues. The ends were cut back, 7 bases at V and 4 bases at J, with 10 bases in the middle. The V gene's germline CDR1 is LNHDA and CDR2 SQIVND (reference sequence). The CDR3: CASTRGRYGYTF. The CDR3 DNA reads TGTGCCAGTACCAGGGGTCGCTATGGCTACACCTTC.

This chain joins TRBV11-2 and TRBJ2-5, with unresolved D. Trimming pared 2 bases from V and 5 bases from J, leaving 3 bases between. The germline gives CDR1 SGHAT, CDR2 FQNNGV. The CDR3 runs to 11 residues. CDR3 DNA: TGTGCCAGCAGCTTACTGGAGACCCAGTACTTC. Translating it yields CASSLLETQYF.

The rearrangement joins TRBV27 to TRBJ2-1, with D possibly TRBD2 on 6 matching bases. The length of the CDR3 is 16 residues. Trimming left V 2 bases short and J 8 bases short, with 19 bases between. Germline V CDR1 and CDR2: MNHEY, SMNVEV (reference sequence). The CDR3 protein is CASSLEGRGAFDEQFF. The CDR3 DNA reads as TGTGCCAGCAGTTTAGAAGGACGCGGGGCCTTTGATGAGCAGTTCTTC.

This clone was found a few times. This rearrangement joins TRBV7-9 to TRBJ2-1, with TRBD2 matching 11 bases. The CDR3 extends over 15 amino acids. CDR1 and CDR2 from the germline V gene are SEHNR and FQNEAQ (reference sequence). The V gene end was trimmed by 5 bases and the J gene end by 10 bases; junction bases not matched to a gene: 10. Written as DNA, the CDR3 is TGTGCCAGCAGCCCCCGCACTAGCGGGAGTAGAGAGCAGTTCTTC. Translating it yields CASSPRTSGSREQFF.

This clone occurred once. J is TRBJ1-1 and V is TRBV7-2, with TRBD1 as a possible D gene (6 bases). In germline, CDR1 is SGHTA, CDR2 FQGNSA. The CDR3 has 14 amino acids. The ends were cut back, 0 bases at V and 4 bases at J, with 9 bases in the middle. The DNA for the CDR3 is TGTGCCAGCAGCTTAGCTCCAGGGGTCACTGAAGCTTTCTTT. Amino acids: CASSLAPGVTEAFF.

This chain links TRBV28 with TRBJ1-1, with TRBD1 matching over 11 bases. Looked up from germline, CDR1 is MDHEN and CDR2 is SYDVKM. There are 14 residues in the CDR3. V lost 3 bases, J lost 5 bases, and 2 bases stayed unmatched. DNA for the CDR3: TGTGCCAGCAGTTTGGGACAGGGGGGTACTGAAGCTTTCTTT. Its translation: CASSLGQGGTEAFF.